This TCR beta chain was sequenced in a study of blood T cell repertoires in COVID-19. There are 15 residues in the CDR3. CDR1 and CDR2 from the germline V gene are LNHDA and SQIVND (reference sequence). With 6 bases clipped from V and 7 bases from J, the junction kept 11 bases outside the gene matches. In the authors' methods: Estimated nucleated cell counts came from reference gene primer amplification. Method: immunoSEQ multiplex PCR; TCRdb's copy keeps in-frame clones and lacks some. V and J calls plus clone size are reproduced from that table; the DNA served to infer D and trimming. The sample holds fewer than 80,000 clones, roughly nine tenths seen once.

The receptor's source is a human donor in a cohort sampled during active COVID-19. The chain carries TRBV19 and TRBJ1-5; TRBD1 matches 8 bases. Sequenced sample: peripheral blood. CDR3 in amino acids: CASSPPGGLWQPQHF. The CDR3, as DNA: TGTGCCAGTAGCCCCCCAGGGGGCCTATGGCAGCCCCAGCATTTT. Full variable domain (outside the CDR3, taken from reference TRBV19 and TRBJ1-5): DGGITQSPKYLFRKEGQNVTLSCEQNLNHDAMYWYRQDPGQGLRLIYYSQIVNDFQKGDIAEGYSVSREKKESFPLTVTSAQKNPTAFYLCASSPPGGLWQPQHFGDGTRLSIL.